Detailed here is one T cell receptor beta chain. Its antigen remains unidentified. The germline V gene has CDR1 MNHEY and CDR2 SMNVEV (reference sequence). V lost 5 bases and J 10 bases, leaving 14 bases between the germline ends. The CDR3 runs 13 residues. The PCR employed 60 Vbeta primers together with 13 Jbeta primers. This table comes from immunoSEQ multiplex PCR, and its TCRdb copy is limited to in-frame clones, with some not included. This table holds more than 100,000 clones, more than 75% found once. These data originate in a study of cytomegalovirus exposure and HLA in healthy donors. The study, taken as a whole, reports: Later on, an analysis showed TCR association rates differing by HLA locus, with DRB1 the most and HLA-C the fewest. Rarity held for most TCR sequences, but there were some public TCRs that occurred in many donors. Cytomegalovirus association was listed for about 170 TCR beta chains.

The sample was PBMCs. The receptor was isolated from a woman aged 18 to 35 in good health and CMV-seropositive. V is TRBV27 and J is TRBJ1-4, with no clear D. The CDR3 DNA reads TGTGCCAGCAGTGGCGACCGGGAGAGAAAACTGTTTTTT. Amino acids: CASSGDRERKLFF.